This T cell receptor (beta chain) appears in the sequencing data of a study of response to subunit inactivated influenza vaccine. From the RT-PCR reads, TCRdb called clonotypes with MiXCR, one entry per CDR3 protein. Of 300,000 to 350,000 distinct CDR3 sequences in the sample, roughly 20% are singletons; the top ten hold 10%. This clonotype was seen a few times. The sequencing here drew on PBMCs from blood, taken approximately 22 months after vaccination. This TCR was sampled from a man aged 50-75 years who received an inactivated influenza vaccine.

CDR3 region: CASSLTRREPLNTGELFF. The CDR3 nucleotides are TGCGCCAGCAGCCTGACGCGGCGGGAGCCTTTGAACACCGGGGAGCTGTTTTTT. The chain couples TRBV4-3 to TRBJ2-2, with 7 bases identical to TRBD2. The ends lost 4 bases at V and 1 base at J; junction bases unmatched: 12. The CDR3 length is 18 residues. From germline, CDR1 is LGHNA and CDR2 YSLEER.